A single sample is the source of the 25 T cell receptor beta chains below, sequenced in a study of beta chain features in type 1 diabetes. Study observations and caveats: Shorter TCRB CDR3s, moderately but significantly so, were found in Type 1 diabetes patients in all four CD4+ subsets.

These receptors' antigens are unknown. The sequenced template was cDNA made from the entire isolated RNA. Profiling relied on immunoSEQ multiplex PCR, and the TCRdb table lists in-frame clones only, not all of them. There are about 260,000 clones in the sample; around 24% occur only once, and 0.012% lies in the top ten. Sequenced input: naive CD4+ T cells from blood. The receptors originated from a woman aged 25 to 39 with type 1 diabetes.

On this clone: At one end, the junction sequence differs from germline, possibly due to a read error. V gene TRBV7-7 combines with J gene TRBJ2-5; weak D call: TRBD2 (5 bases). The CDR3 contains 14 residues. Per the germline V gene, CDR1 is SSHAT and CDR2 is FNYEAQ (reference sequence). Here the CDR3 DNA reads TGTGCTAGCAGCCCCGTAGCGCTCCTGGGGACCCAGTACTTC. It yields the protein CASSPVALLGTQYF.

This chain uses TRBV14 with TRBJ2-2, with a weak D call TRBD2 (6 bases). This CDR3 contains 16 residues. Germline V lookup: CDR1 SGHDN, CDR2 FVKESK. V lost 1 base and J 4 bases, leaving 13 bases between the germline ends. This CDR3 reads CASSQARETLTGELFF. The CDR3 DNA reads TGTGCCAGCAGCCAAGCACGGGAGACCCTCACCGGGGAGCTGTTTTTT.

This clone was detected only a few times. V and J are TRBV4-2 and TRBJ2-6; 8 bases fit TRBD1. The J segment lost 0 bases and the V segment lost 0 bases, leaving 7 bases of the junction unmatched. Germline CDR1 and CDR2: LGHNA and YNFKEQ. CDR3 length: 19 amino acids. CDR3 nucleotide sequence: TGTGCCAGCAGCCAAGACGTAGGACAGGGAATCTCTGGGGCCAACGTCCTGACTTTC. It encodes CASSQDVGQGISGANVLTF.

Here the CDR3 DNA reads TGCAGCGAGGTGGAGGGCCGGGCTGGAAACACCATATATTTT. Its protein is CSEVEGRAGNTIYF. The rearrangement joins TRBV29-1 to TRBJ1-3; D remains ambiguous. The CDR3 contains 14 residues. V gave up 7 bases and J gave up 2 bases, with 15 bases separating them. Germline V gene sequence: CDR1 SQVTM, CDR2 ANQGSEA.

The chain is built from TRBV6-5 and TRBJ2-7, with 7 positions matching TRBD1. The V gene end was trimmed by 5 bases and the J gene end by 2 bases; junction bases not matched to a gene: 6. CDR3 length equals 14 residues. Germline V gene lookup returns CDR1 MNHEY and CDR2 SVGAGI. The CDR3 loop is CASSGSGTAYEQYF. CDR3 nucleotides: TGTGCCAGCAGTGGGTCCGGGACAGCCTACGAGCAGTACTTC.

In its sample, this clone was seen a few times. The gene calls are TRBV30 and TRBJ2-5; D may be TRBD2 (6 bases). Germline V gene data show CDR1 as GTSNPN and CDR2 as SVGIG (reference sequence). The CDR3 contains 13 residues. Trimming shortened V by 3 bases and J by 5 bases, and 13 bases separated the two germline ends. This CDR3 reads CAWSAGSRETQYF. CDR3 DNA: TGTGCCTGGAGCGCGGGATCCCGGGAGACCCAGTACTTC.

The V gene is TRBV7-3, the J gene TRBJ2-7; D unresolved. The CDR3 covers 15 residues. V shed 6 bases and J shed 4 bases, with 19 bases lying between them. Germline V gives CDR1 SGHTA, CDR2 FQGTGA. CDR3 coding DNA: TGTGCCAGCAGTTCTGAACCGGCCAGGCAGTACGAGCAGTACTTC. Translated: CASSSEPARQYEQYF.

This clone showed up just a few times. V and J are TRBV7-9 and TRBJ2-7; 8 nucleotides agree with TRBD1. V gave up 5 bases and J gave up 4 bases; unmatched junction bases: 13. The CDR3 is 16 residues long. Germline V lookup: CDR1 SEHNR, CDR2 FQNEAQ (reference sequence). Here the CDR3 DNA reads TGTGCCAGCAGCGACCCGACGGACAGGGAAGGGTACGAGCAGTACTTC. Translating it yields CASSDPTDREGYEQYF.

This clone was observed a few times. This chain links TRBV11-2 with TRBJ2-3; TRBD2 aligns across 7 bases. This CDR3 is built from 16 residues. From germline, CDR1 is SGHAT and CDR2 FQNNGV. Trimming at V came to 5 bases and at J to 7 bases, leaving 15 bases not matched to a gene. CDR3 region: CASSPALAAKSNTQYF. CDR3 in DNA: TGTGCCAGCAGCCCGGCGCTAGCGGCAAAATCGAATACGCAGTATTTT. The full variable domain, its missing parts supplied by reference TRBV11-2 and TRBJ2-3, is EAGVAQSPRYKIIEKRQSVAFWCNPISGHATLYWYQQILGQGPKLLIQFQNNGVVDDSQLPKDRFSAERLKGVDSTLKIQPAKLEDSAVYLCASSPALAAKSNTQYFGPGTRLTVL.

This clone was found a few times. The chain employs TRBV4-2 and TRBJ2-7; a possible D gene is TRBD2 (5 bases). The V gene's germline CDR1 is LGHNA and CDR2 YNFKEQ. Trimming removed 2 bases at V and 5 bases at J, with 10 bases between. The CDR3 length is 13 residues. In DNA, the CDR3 is TGTGCCAGCAGCCAATACCGGGATGACGAGCAGTACTTC. Encoded protein: CASSQYRDDEQYF.

This clone was found a few times. The rearrangement joins TRBV7-2 to TRBJ2-1, with 11 nucleotides matching TRBD1. The CDR3 has 15 residues. V dropped 6 bases and J dropped 3; count of bases not matched to a gene: 4. Germline CDR1 is SGHTA and CDR2 is FQGNSA. The CDR3 DNA sequence: TGTGCCAGCAGGGGTGGGACAGGGGGCTACAATGAGCAGTTCTTC. Translating it yields CASRGGTGGYNEQFF. Based on the CDR3 plus reference TRBV7-2 and TRBJ2-1, the full variable domain is GAGVSQSPSNKVTEKGKDVELRCDPISGHTALYWYRQSLGQGLEFLIYFQGNSAPDKSGLPSDRFSAERTGGSVSTLTIQRTQQEDSAVYLCASRGGTGGYNEQFFGPGTRLTVL.

This clone was observed a handful of times. This chain joins TRBV4-2 and TRBJ2-1; 11 bases are a match to TRBD2. This CDR3 region has 17 residues. Germline CDR1 and CDR2: LGHNA and YNFKEQ. The V segment lost 1 base and the J segment 1 base; nucleotides outside the gene matches: 3. The CDR3 reads CASSQATSGASYNEQFF. Written as DNA, the CDR3 is TGTGCCAGCAGCCAAGCGACTAGCGGGGCTTCCTACAATGAGCAGTTCTTC.

The V and J genes are TRBV29-1 and TRBJ2-5, with no clear D. CDR1 is SQVTM and CDR2 is ANQGSEA in the germline V gene. This CDR3 contains 12 residues. This CDR3 reads CTVGISRETQYF. CDR3 DNA: TGCACCGTAGGAATCAGCAGGGAGACCCAGTACTTC.

This clone showed up just a few times. V and J are TRBV7-9 and TRBJ2-6; D gene unclear. The CDR3 extends over 15 amino acids. V was trimmed by 2 bases and J by 0 bases, leaving 5 bases between them. The V gene's germline CDR1 is SEHNR and CDR2 FQNEAQ (reference sequence). The CDR3 loop is CASSLMSSGANVLTF. CDR3 nucleotides: TGTGCCAGCAGCTTAATGAGCTCTGGGGCCAACGTCCTGACTTTC.

This rearrangement joins TRBV19 to TRBJ1-2; 10 bases map to TRBD1. Germline values: CDR1 LNHDA, CDR2 SQIVND (reference sequence). The CDR3 spans 14 residues. Unmatched junction bases numbered 11, after V lost 10 bases and J lost 6 bases. The CDR3 nucleotides are TGTGCCACTAACGCGGGACAGGGGATGGATGGCTACACCTTC. The encoded protein is CATNAGQGMDGYTF.

This chain joins TRBV7-9 and TRBJ1-5; 10 nucleotides line up with TRBD1. Germline CDR1 is SEHNR and CDR2 is FQNEAQ (reference sequence). V trimming: 5 bases; J trimming: 0 bases; junction bases outside the gene matches: 7. CDR3 length: 17 residues. CDR3 sequence: CASSSRTGGYSNQPQHF. CDR3 nucleotides: TGTGCCAGCAGCAGCCGGACAGGGGGTTATAGCAATCAGCCCCAGCATTTT.

The chain joins TRBV28 to TRBJ2-1; D might be TRBD2 (6 bases). Trimming took 4 bases from V and 10 from J, leaving 11 bases between them. Germline loops: CDR1 MDHEN, CDR2 SYDVKM. The CDR3 contains 12 residues. This CDR3 reads CASSYQEGEQFF. As DNA, the CDR3 is TGTGCCAGCAGTTATCAGGAGGGAGAGCAGTTCTTC.

In nucleotides, the CDR3 is TGTGCCTGGAGTCCTTACACTGAAGCTTTCTTT. The encoded protein is CAWSPYTEAFF. The genes are TRBV30 and TRBJ1-1, with no clear D. Trimming shortened V by 2 bases and J by 3 bases, and 4 bases separated the two germline ends. CDR1 and CDR2 (germline): GTSNPN, SVGIG (reference sequence). The CDR3 totals 11 residues.

This chain joins TRBV30 and TRBJ1-1, with D unclear. V dropped 7 bases and J dropped 5 bases, with 17 bases sitting between them. Germline loops: CDR1 GTSNPN, CDR2 SVGIG (reference sequence). The CDR3 loop spans 13 amino acids. This CDR3 reads CASRSREPTEAFF. The CDR3 region has the DNA TGTGCCTCCAGAAGTCGGGAGCCGACTGAAGCTTTCTTT. Together with reference TRBV30 and TRBJ1-1, the CDR3 gives the full variable domain: SQTIHQWPATLVQPVGSPLSLECTVEGTSNPNLYWYRQAAGRGLQLLFYSVGIGQISSEVPQNLSASRPQDRQFILSSKKLLLSDSGFYLCASRSREPTEAFFGQGTRLTVV.

In this sample, this clone turned up a few times. The rearrangement links TRBV7-3 to TRBJ2-5, with 8 nucleotides matching TRBD1. The germline V gene has CDR1 SGHTA and CDR2 FQGTGA. V trimming: 2 bases; J trimming: 4 bases; junction bases outside the gene matches: 3. There are 14 residues in the CDR3. The CDR3 nucleotides read TGTGCCAGCAGCTTAGGACAGGGCCCAGAGACCCAGTACTTC. Its protein is CASSLGQGPETQYF.

This clone was picked up a small number of times. This chain uses TRBV7-2 with TRBJ2-3; 11 nucleotides line up with TRBD2. This CDR3 region has 17 residues. V shed 0 bases, J shed 5 bases, and the junction held 7 bases outside the gene matches. Germline V gene lookup returns CDR1 SGHTA and CDR2 FQGNSA. The chain's CDR3 is CASSLAGLAGGGDTQYF. The CDR3 nucleotides read TGTGCCAGCAGCTTAGCTGGGCTAGCGGGAGGAGGAGATACGCAGTATTTT.

This clone has more than one count but fewer than ten. The chain has TRBV27 and TRBJ1-5, with a possible D match to TRBD1 (5 bases). Germline CDR1 and CDR2: MNHEY and SMNVEV (reference sequence). There are 15 residues in the CDR3. V shed 0 bases and J shed 11 bases, with 17 bases lying between them. The CDR3 spells CASSLSRSGYVTQHF. CDR3 nucleotide sequence: TGTGCCAGCAGTTTATCTAGGTCAGGGTATGTTACCCAGCATTTT.

V usage is TRBV7-9 and J usage is TRBJ2-5; TRBD2 aligns across 12 bases. This CDR3 has 15 amino acids. From germline, CDR1 is SEHNR and CDR2 FQNEAQ (reference sequence). V shed 9 bases and J 4 bases; nucleotides not matched to a gene: 9. CDR3 bases: TGTGCCAGTCTTGTACTAGCGGGAGGCGGAGAGACCCAGTACTTC. Encoded protein: CASLVLAGGGETQYF.

J is TRBJ1-2 and V is TRBV18; 7 bases map to TRBD1. The germline CDR1 and CDR2 sequences are KGHSH and LQKENI. The CDR3 spans 14 residues. V was clipped by 5 bases and J by 5 bases; unmatched bases: 8. CDR3 bases: TGTGCCAGCTCAGAGAACAGGGGTGGATATGGCTACACCTTC. Amino acids: CASSENRGGYGYTF.

The V gene is TRBV23-1, the J gene TRBJ1-1; 7 bases are a match to TRBD1. TRBV23-1 is flagged as an ORF with uncertain function. The V and J ends lost 1 base and 0 bases, in that order; junction bases with no gene match: 20. There are 21 residues in the CDR3. CDR3 region: CASSQWKKSGAGGVVNTEAFF. In DNA, the CDR3 is TGCGCCAGCAGTCAATGGAAGAAGTCGGGTGCAGGGGGTGTGGTGAACACTGAAGCTTTCTTT.